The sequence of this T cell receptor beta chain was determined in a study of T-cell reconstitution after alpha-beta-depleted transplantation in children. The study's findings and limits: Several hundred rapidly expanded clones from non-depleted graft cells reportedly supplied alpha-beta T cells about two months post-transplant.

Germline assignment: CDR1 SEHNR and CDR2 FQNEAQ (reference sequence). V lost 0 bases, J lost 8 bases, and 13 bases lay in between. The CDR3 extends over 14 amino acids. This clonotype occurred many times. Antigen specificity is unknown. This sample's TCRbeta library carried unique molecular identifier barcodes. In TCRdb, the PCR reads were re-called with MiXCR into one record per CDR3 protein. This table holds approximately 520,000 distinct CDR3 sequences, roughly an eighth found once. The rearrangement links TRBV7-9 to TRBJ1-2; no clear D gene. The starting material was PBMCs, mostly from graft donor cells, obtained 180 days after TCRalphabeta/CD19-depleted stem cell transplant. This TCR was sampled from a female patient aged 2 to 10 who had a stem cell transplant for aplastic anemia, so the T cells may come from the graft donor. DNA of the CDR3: TGTGCCAGCAGCTTAGCTCCGACCCGGGAGGGCTACACCTTC. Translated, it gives CASSLAPTREGYTF. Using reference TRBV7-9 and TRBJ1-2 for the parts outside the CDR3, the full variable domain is DTGVSQNPRHKITKRGQNVTFRCDPISEHNRLYWYRQTLGQGPEFLTYFQNEAQLEKSRLLSDRFSAERPKGSFSTLEIQRTEQGDSAMYLCASSLAPTREGYTFGSGTRLTVV.